This TCR beta chain is drawn from a study of T cell changes during pregnancy in multiple sclerosis (dated by TCRdb to about 2019). For context, the study as a whole: The study looked at changes in the T cell repertoire across pregnancy in women with multiple sclerosis.

The germline V gene (reference sequence) yields SGHNT for CDR1 and YYREEE for CDR2. From the cysteine up to the phenylalanine, the CDR3 has a length of 13 residues. Just CDR3 DNA is preserved here, 39 bases in frame from base 1. The germline V end is reduced by 0 bases and the J end by 17 bases; junction bases left unmatched: 8. The library was generated by the immunoSEQ multiplex PCR assay. Not all clones reach the TCRdb copy of this immuneACCESS table, which keeps in-frame sequences only. Checked studies attribute under half of the gap to unresolved V genes and leave the rest unexplained. This sample is represented by some 41,000 clones; about 88% of them were singletons. Clones ranked in the top ten supply approximately 4.3% of the sample. This clone was counted a single time. The antigen it recognizes is unknown. Base qualities are not recorded, but no much larger clone differs from it by a single base.

The chain employs TRBV5-4 and TRBJ1-4, with 9 bases matching TRBD1. The receptor was isolated from a female donor with multiple sclerosis, enrolled in a pregnancy study. Sequences were derived from CD8+ T cells from peripheral blood mononuclear cells, sampled in the first trimester of pregnancy. The sequenced DNA is TGTGCCAGCAGCTTGGACCGACAGGGGGAAAGATTTTTT. Translated, it reads CASSLDRQGERFF.